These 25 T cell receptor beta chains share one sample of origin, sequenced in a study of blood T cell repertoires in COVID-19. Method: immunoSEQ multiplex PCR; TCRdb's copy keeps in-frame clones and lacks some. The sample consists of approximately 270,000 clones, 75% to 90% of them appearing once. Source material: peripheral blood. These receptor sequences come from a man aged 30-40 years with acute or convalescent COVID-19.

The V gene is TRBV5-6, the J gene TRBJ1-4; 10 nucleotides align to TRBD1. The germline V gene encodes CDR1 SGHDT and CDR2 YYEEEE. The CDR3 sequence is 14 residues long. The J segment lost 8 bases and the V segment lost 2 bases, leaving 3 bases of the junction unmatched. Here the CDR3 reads CASSFGTGVEKLFF. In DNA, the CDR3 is TGTGCCAGCAGCTTCGGGACAGGGGTCGAAAAACTGTTTTTT.

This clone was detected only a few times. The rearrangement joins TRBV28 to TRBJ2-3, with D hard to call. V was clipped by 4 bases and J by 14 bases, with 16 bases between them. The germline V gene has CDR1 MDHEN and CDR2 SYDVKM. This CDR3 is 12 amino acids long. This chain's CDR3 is CASSSRGILSYF. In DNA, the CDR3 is TGTGCCAGCAGTTCGAGAGGAATTCTGTCGTATTTT.

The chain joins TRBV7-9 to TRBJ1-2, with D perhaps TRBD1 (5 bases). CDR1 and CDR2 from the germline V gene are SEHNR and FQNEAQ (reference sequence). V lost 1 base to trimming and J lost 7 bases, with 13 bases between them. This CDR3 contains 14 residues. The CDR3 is CASSLGGTDGGYTF. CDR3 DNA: TGTGCCAGCAGCTTAGGGGGCACGGATGGTGGCTACACCTTC.

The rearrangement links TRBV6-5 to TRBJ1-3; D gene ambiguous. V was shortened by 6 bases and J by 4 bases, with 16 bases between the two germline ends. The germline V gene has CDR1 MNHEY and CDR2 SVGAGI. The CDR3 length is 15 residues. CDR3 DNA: TGTGCCAGCAGCACGCTCGGGGTGGGAGGAAACACCATATATTTT. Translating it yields CASSTLGVGGNTIYF.

The CDR3 reads CASSLLAGAYEQYF. CDR3 sequence (DNA): TGTGCCAGCAGTTTACTAGCGGGGGCCTACGAGCAGTACTTC. The chain carries TRBV28 and TRBJ2-7; 10 bases match TRBD2. The CDR3 has 14 residues. Trimming at V came to 2 bases and at J to 2 bases, leaving 0 bases not matched to a gene. Looked up from germline, CDR1 is MDHEN and CDR2 is SYDVKM. Filled out from reference TRBV28 and TRBJ2-7, the complete variable domain reads DVKVTQSSRYLVKRTGEKVFLECVQDMDHENMFWYRQDPGLGLRLIYFSYDVKMKEKGDIPEGYSVSREKKERFSLILESASTNQTSMYLCASSLLAGAYEQYFGPGTRLTVT.

CDR3 sequence: CASSGLGQLNTEAFF. The DNA for the CDR3 is TGTGCCAGCAGTGGTTTGGGACAGTTGAACACTGAAGCTTTCTTT. The chain is built from TRBV25-1 and TRBJ1-1, with 7 nucleotides matching TRBD1. J lost 0 bases, V lost 4 bases, and 5 bases had no gene match. This CDR3 comprises 15 residues. The germline V gene encodes CDR1 MGHDK and CDR2 SYGVNS.

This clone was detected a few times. Written as DNA, the CDR3 is TGTGCCAGCAGCCCGCTCCAGTTATACCTTGGAAACACCATATATTTT. This gives the protein CASSPLQLYLGNTIYF. J is TRBJ1-3 and V is TRBV14; no clear D. Germline V gene data show CDR1 as SGHDN and CDR2 as FVKESK. The CDR3 contains 16 residues. Trimming shortened V by 4 bases and J by 3 bases, and 16 bases separated the two germline ends.

The CDR3 loop reads CASSGGGHATDTQYF. CDR3 DNA: TGTGCCAGCAGTGGGGGGGGACATGCAACAGATACGCAGTATTTT. The J gene is TRBJ2-3, the V gene TRBV9; maybe TRBD2 (7 bases). V was trimmed by 5 bases and J by 3 bases, leaving 16 bases between them. Per the germline V gene, CDR1 is SGDLS and CDR2 is YYNGEE. This CDR3 contains 15 residues.

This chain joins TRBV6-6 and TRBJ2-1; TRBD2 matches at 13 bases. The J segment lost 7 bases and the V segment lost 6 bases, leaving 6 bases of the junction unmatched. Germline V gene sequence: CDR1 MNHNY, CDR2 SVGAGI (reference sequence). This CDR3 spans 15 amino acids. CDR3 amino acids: CASSGLAGVRNEQFF. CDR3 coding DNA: TGTGCCAGCAGCGGACTAGCGGGAGTGAGGAATGAGCAGTTCTTC.

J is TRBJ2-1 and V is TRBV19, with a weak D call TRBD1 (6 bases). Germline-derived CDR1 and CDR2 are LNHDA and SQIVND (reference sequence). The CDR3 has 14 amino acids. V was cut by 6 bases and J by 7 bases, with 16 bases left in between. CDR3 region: CASSLRQVINEQFF. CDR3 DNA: TGTGCCAGTAGCCTTCGACAGGTAATAAATGAGCAGTTCTTC.

The CDR3 DNA follows: TGCAGTGCTAGTGCGGGAAAACTGTTTTTT. Its translation: CSASAGKLFF. V gene TRBV20-1 combines with J gene TRBJ1-4; D unresolved. V lost 3 bases, J lost 10 bases, and 6 bases lay in between. The CDR3 covers 10 residues. The germline V gene encodes CDR1 DFQATT and CDR2 SNEGSKA (reference sequence).

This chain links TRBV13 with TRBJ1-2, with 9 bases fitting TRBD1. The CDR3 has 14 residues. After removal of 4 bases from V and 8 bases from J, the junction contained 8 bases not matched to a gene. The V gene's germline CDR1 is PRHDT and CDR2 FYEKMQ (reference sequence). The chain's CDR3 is CASSYYTGTGGYTF. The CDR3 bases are TGTGCCAGCAGCTATTATACCGGGACAGGGGGCTACACCTTC.

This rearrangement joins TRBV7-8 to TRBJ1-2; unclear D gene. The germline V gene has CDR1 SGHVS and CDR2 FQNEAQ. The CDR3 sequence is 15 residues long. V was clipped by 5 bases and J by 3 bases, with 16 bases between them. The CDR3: CASSGDIRVDYGYTF. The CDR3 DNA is TGTGCCAGCAGCGGTGACATCAGAGTAGACTATGGCTACACCTTC.

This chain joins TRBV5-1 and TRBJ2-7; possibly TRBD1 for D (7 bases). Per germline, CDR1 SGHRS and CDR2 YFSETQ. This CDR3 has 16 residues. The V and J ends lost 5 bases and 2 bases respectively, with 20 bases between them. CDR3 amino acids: CASSHGQVGRTYEQYF. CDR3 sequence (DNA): TGCGCCAGCAGTCACGGACAGGTTGGGAGGACCTACGAGCAGTACTTC.

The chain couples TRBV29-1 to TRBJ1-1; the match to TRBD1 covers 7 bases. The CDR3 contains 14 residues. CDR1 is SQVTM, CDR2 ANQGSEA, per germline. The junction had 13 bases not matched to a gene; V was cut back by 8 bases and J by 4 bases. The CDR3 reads CSSRDRNKPTEAFF. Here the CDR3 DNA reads TGCAGCTCGAGGGACAGAAACAAGCCCACTGAAGCTTTCTTT.

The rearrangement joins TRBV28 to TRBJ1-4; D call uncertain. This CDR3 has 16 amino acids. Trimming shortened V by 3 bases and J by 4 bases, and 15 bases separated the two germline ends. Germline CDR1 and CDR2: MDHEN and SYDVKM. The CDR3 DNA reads TGTGCCAGCAGTTTGGGTTTTGCGGGATATAATGAAAAACTGTTTTTT. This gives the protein CASSLGFAGYNEKLFF.

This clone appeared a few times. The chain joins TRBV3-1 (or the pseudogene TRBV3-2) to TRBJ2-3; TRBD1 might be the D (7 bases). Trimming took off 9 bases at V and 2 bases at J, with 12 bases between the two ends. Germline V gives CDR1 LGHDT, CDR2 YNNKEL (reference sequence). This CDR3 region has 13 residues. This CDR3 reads CASAGGFTDTQYF. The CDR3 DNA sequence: TGTGCCAGTGCAGGGGGGTTCACAGATACGCAGTATTTT.

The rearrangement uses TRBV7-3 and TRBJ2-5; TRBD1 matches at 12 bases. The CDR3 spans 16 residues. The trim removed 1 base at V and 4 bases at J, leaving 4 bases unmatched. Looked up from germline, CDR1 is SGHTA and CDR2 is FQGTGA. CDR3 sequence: CASSLRDRGPGETQYF. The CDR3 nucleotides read TGTGCCAGCAGCTTAAGGGACAGGGGGCCGGGAGAGACCCAGTACTTC. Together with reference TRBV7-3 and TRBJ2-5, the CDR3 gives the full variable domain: GAGVSQTPSNKVTEKGKYVELRCDPISGHTALYWYRQSLGQGPEFLIYFQGTGAADDSGLPNDRFFAVRPEGSVSTLKIQRTERGDSAVYLCASSLRDRGPGETQYFGPGTRLLVL.

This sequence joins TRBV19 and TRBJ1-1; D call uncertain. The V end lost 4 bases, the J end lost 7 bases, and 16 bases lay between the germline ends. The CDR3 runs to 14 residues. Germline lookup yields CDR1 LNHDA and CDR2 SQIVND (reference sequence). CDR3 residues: CASSKSGVVDEAFF. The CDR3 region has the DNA TGTGCCAGTAGTAAAAGCGGGGTTGTGGATGAAGCTTTCTTT.

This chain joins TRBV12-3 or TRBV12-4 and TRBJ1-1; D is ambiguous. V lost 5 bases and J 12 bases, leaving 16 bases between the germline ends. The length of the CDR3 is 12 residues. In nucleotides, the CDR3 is TGTGCCAGCAGTCGAAGGCGGTTAGGAACTTTCTTT. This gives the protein CASSRRRLGTFF.

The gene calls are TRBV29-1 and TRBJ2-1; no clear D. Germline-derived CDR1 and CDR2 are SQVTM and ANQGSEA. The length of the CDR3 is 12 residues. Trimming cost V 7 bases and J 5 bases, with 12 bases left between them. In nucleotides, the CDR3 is TGCAGCGCAATACCCCAGAACAATGAGCAGTTCTTC. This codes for CSAIPQNNEQFF.

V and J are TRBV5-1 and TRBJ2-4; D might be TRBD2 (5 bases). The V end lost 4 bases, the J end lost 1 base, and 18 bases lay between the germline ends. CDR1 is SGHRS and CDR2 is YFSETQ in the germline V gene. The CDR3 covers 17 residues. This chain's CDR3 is CASSLTREKEAKNIQYF. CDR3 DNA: TGCGCCAGCAGCCTCACCCGGGAAAAGGAGGCCAAAAACATTCAGTACTTC.

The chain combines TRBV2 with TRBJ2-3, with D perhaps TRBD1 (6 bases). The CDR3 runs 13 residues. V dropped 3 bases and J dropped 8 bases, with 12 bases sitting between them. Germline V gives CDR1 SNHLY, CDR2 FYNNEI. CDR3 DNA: TGTGCCAGCAGTGATAACAGGGTGGGTACGCAGTATTTT. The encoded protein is CASSDNRVGTQYF.

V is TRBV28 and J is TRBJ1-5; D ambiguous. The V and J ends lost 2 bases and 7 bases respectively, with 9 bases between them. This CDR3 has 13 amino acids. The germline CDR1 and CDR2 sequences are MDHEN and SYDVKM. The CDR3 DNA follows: TGTGCCAGCAGTTTACTCGTCTCCCAGCCCCAGCATTTT. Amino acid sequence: CASSLLVSQPQHF.

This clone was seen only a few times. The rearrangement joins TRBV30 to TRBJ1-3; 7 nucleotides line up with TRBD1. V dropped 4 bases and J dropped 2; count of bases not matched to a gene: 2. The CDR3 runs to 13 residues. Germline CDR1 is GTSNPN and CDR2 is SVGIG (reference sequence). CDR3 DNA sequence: TGTGCCTGGACGACAGGGCCTGGAAACACCATATATTTT. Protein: CAWTTGPGNTIYF.